These T cell receptor beta chains were read from a single sample in a study of CD8 T cells in Susac syndrome. TCRdb re-derived calls from the immunoSEQ multiplex PCR reads in MiXCR, one entry per CDR3 protein. The sample holds about 200,000 distinct CDR3 sequences, about 95% seen once. The sample was CD4+ T cells from PBMCs. These receptors originate from a human donor in good health. Both conserved end residues are part of each CDR3. Each record gives: clone size, D gene, V gene, J gene, CDR3 DNA, CDR3 protein. The D gene is left open where the match is weak. A clone size is listed for some rows: how often the clone was seen (once, few, many), or a class if it is expanded.

>.|.|TRBV29-1|TRBJ2-7
TGCAGCGTCGAGAATAGAAGGGGGGCGGGGGACGAGCAGTACTTC
CSVENRRGAGDEQYF
>.|.|TRBV10-1|TRBJ2-5
TGCGCCAGCAGTGAGTCTCAGGAGACCCAGTACTTC
CASSESQETQYF
>.|.|TRBV12-3/TRBV12-4|TRBJ2-7
TGTGCCAGCAGTACGTCAACTCCCTACGAGCAGTACTTC
CASSTSTPYEQYF
>.|TRBD1|TRBV20-1|TRBJ1-6
TGCAGTGCTAGAGATTCACAGGGGGATTCACCCCTCCACTTT
CSARDSQGDSPLHF
>.|.|TRBV4-3|TRBJ2-7
TGCGCCAGCAGCCAAGGACTAGGTCTAGGGGAGCAGTACTTC
CASSQGLGLGEQYF
>.|TRBD1|TRBV20-1|TRBJ1-2
TGCAGTGCTAGAGATTCAGGGGGATTCTATGGCTACACCTTC
CSARDSGGFYGYTF
>.|.|TRBV24-1|TRBJ1-4
TGTGCCACCAGTGATTTTTTAGCCGAAAAACTGTTTTTT
CATSDFLAEKLFF
>.|TRBD1|TRBV29-1|TRBJ2-7
TGCAGCGTTGAAGAGACAGGGACGCACGAGCAGTACTTC
CSVEETGTHEQYF
>.|.|TRBV12-3/TRBV12-4|TRBJ1-1
TGTGCCAGCAGTTTAGCGTGGGCTGAAGCTTTCTTT
CASSLAWAEAFF
>once|.|TRBV29-1|TRBJ2-7
TGCAGCGTTGCAGGGGTATTGACCTACGAGCAGTACTTC
CSVAGVLTYEQYF
>.|.|TRBV19|TRBJ1-2
TGTGCCAGTAGTATGGACTCTAGATCGTGGGGCTACACCTTC
CASSMDSRSWGYTF
>.|TRBD2|TRBV6-6|TRBJ2-5
TGTGCCAGCAGCCCTCTAGCGGGGGAACAAGAGACCCAGTACTTC
CASSPLAGEQETQYF
>.|.|TRBV21-1|TRBJ2-4
TGTGCCAGCAGCAAAGGGGGGAGGGCCAACATTCAGTACTTC
CASSKGGRANIQYF
>.|.|TRBV9|TRBJ2-5
TGTGCCAGCAGCGTATATGGTCAAGAGACCCAGTACTTC
CASSVYGQETQYF
>.|.|TRBV19|TRBJ2-6
TGTGCCAGTAGTATTCGGCCTGGGGCCAACGTCCTGACTTTC
CASSIRPGANVLTF
>.|.|TRBV19|TRBJ2-5
TGTGCCCCAGCTGGAGCTCTCAGGGCGGAGACCCAGTACTTC
CAPAGALRAETQYF
>.|TRBD2|TRBV14|TRBJ2-3
TGTGCCAGCAGCTCAAAGTGGGGCAGCGGGGGCACAGATACGCAGTATTTT
CASSSKWGSGGTDTQYF
>.|.|TRBV4-1|TRBJ2-1
TGCGCCAGCAGCCAAGATCCCCTGGGGCGGCAGTTCTTC
CASSQDPLGRQFF
>.|TRBD2|TRBV20-1|TRBJ2-1
TGCAGTGCCTTCGGGGCTAGCGGGGGATACTACAATGAGCAGTTCTTC
CSAFGASGGYYNEQFF
>once|.|TRBV15|TRBJ2-1
TGTGCCACCAGCAGAAGCTACAATGAGCAGTTCTTC
CATSRSYNEQFF
>.|.|TRBV27|TRBJ2-6
TGTGCCAGCGTAAGTCAACCTGGGGCCAACGTCCTGACTTTC
CASVSQPGANVLTF
>.|.|TRBV6-5|TRBJ2-3
TGTGCCAGCAGAACGGACAGTAGCACAGATACGCAGTATTTT
CASRTDSSTDTQYF
>once|TRBD1|TRBV27|TRBJ1-5
TGTGCCAGCCTTAAGTTGACAGGGGGTGGAAGCAATCAGCCCCAGCATTTT
CASLKLTGGGSNQPQHF
>.|TRBD1|TRBV20-1|TRBJ1-1
TGCAGTGCTAGAGATACAGGGGGCTACACTGAAGCTTTCTTT
CSARDTGGYTEAFF
>.|.|TRBV3-1|TRBJ2-3
TGTGCCAGCAGTCTGGGGCGAGACAAGACGCAGTATTTT
CASSLGRDKTQYF
>.|.|TRBV4-3|TRBJ1-1
TGCGCCAGCAGCCAAGATCGTGGGACGGGGGGGAGTCCTGAAGCTTTCTTT
CASSQDRGTGGSPEAFF
>once|.|TRBV3-1|TRBJ2-1
TGTGCCAGCAGCCTCGACTATGAGCAGTTCTTC
CASSLDYEQFF
>.|.|TRBV15|TRBJ2-1
TGTGCCACCAGCAGAGACCCAAGGATATATGAGCAGTTCTTC
CATSRDPRIYEQFF
>.|.|TRBV29-1|TRBJ1-1
TGCAGCGTTGAACCCACGGGAACTGAAGCTTTCTTT
CSVEPTGTEAFF
>.|TRBD1|TRBV13|TRBJ2-3
TGTGCCAGCAGCTCGGGACAGGGAGTGGTGGATACGCAGTATTTT
CASSSGQGVVDTQYF
>.|.|TRBV27|TRBJ2-3
TGTGCCAGCAGTTTACGGGTGCTCAGCGGAAGCACAGATACGCAGTATTTT
CASSLRVLSGSTDTQYF
>few|.|TRBV3-1|TRBJ1-5
TGTGCCAGCAGCCAAGATACCAATCAGCCCCAGCATTTT
CASSQDTNQPQHF
>once|.|TRBV5-1|TRBJ1-6
TGCGCCAGCAGCTTGTCCGGCAGCCTTAATTCACCCCTCCACTTT
CASSLSGSLNSPLHF
>.|.|TRBV9|TRBJ2-3
TGTGCCAGCAGCGTAGGGACGACTACCTCCACAGATACGCAGTATTTT
CASSVGTTTSTDTQYF
>.|.|TRBV5-1|TRBJ2-2
TGCGCCAGCAGCCCGTTGGTCACGAACACCGGGGAGCTGTTTTTT
CASSPLVTNTGELFF
>.|.|TRBV5-4|TRBJ2-3
TGTGCCAGCAGCTACCCCTTGAGGAAGGGGGATACGCAGTATTTT
CASSYPLRKGDTQYF
>once|.|TRBV4-1|TRBJ2-5
TGCGCCAGCAGCCAAGATGGGATTGAAGAGACCCAGTACTTC
CASSQDGIEETQYF
>.|.|TRBV2|TRBJ2-1
TGTGCCAGCAGTTCAAGAAGAGGCTCCTACAATGAGCAGTTCTTC
CASSSRRGSYNEQFF
>once|.|TRBV29-1|TRBJ1-1
TGCAGCGTTGCCAGGGATGAAGCTTTCTTT
CSVARDEAFF
>once|TRBD2|TRBV30|TRBJ2-4
TGTGCCTGGACGGCGGGAGGGCCTGGAAACATTCAGTACTTC
CAWTAGGPGNIQYF
>.|.|TRBV3-1|TRBJ1-2
TGTGCCAGCAGCCAGTATACCGGGACGGCAAACTATGGCTACACCTTC
CASSQYTGTANYGYTF
>.|.|TRBV3-1|TRBJ2-1
TGTGCCAGCAGCCAAGATTTGAGCGGGCTGTACAATGAGCAGTTCTTC
CASSQDLSGLYNEQFF
>.|.|TRBV3-1|TRBJ2-1
TGTGCCAGCAGCCCCGGGGGGCTAGCGGAGCTCAATGAGCAGTTCTTC
CASSPGGLAELNEQFF
>once|.|TRBV29-1|TRBJ2-3
TGCAGCGTTGAACGGGCGCGCACAGATACGCAGTATTTT
CSVERARTDTQYF
>.|TRBD2|TRBV5-1|TRBJ2-2
TGCGCCAGCAGTCGTGGACTAGCGGGAGCCACCGGGGAGCTGTTTTTT
CASSRGLAGATGELFF
>.|TRBD2|TRBV20-1|TRBJ2-1
TGCAGTGCTAGGGTCAGCGGGAGCAAAAATGAGCAGTTCTTC
CSARVSGSKNEQFF
>.|.|TRBV20-1|TRBJ2-5
TGCAGTGCTAGAGGGGATGGCGGCCAAGAGACCCAGTACTTC
CSARGDGGQETQYF
>.|.|TRBV24-1|TRBJ2-5
TGTGCCACCAGTGAGACAGGTCTGCGGGAGACCCAGTACTTC
CATSETGLRETQYF
>.|.|TRBV6-6|TRBJ2-7
TGTGCCACCCGGCGAGGTTCCTACGAGCAGTACTTC
CATRRGSYEQYF
>.|TRBD1|TRBV6-1|TRBJ1-5
TGTGCCAGCAGTAAGGGCCGCCGGGACAGGGTAGATCAGCCCCAGCATTTT
CASSKGRRDRVDQPQHF
>.|TRBD1|TRBV6-1|TRBJ2-5
TGTGCCAGCAATACCCTGGGACAGCAAGAGACCCAGTACTTC
CASNTLGQQETQYF
>once|.|TRBV11-2|TRBJ2-1
TGTGCCAGCAGCGTAACCCCGGGCCCTCAGTTCTTC
CASSVTPGPQFF
>.|.|TRBV20-1|TRBJ1-4
TGCAGCGCGCTTTTCACCGGGGAAAAACTGTTTTTT
CSALFTGEKLFF